This paragraph covers one T cell receptor (beta chain) sequence. From germline, CDR1 is SGHRS and CDR2 YFSETQ. There are 15 residues in the CDR3. Trimming took off 0 bases at V and 2 bases at J, with 8 bases between the two ends. Residents of 24 US areas, aged roughly 18 to 89 years, made up the participants. Cohort placement rested on clinical history that participants reported themselves. The data were obtained in a study of blood T cell repertoires in COVID-19. As originally analysed: Scientists estimated how many nucleated cells there were by amplifying reference gene primers. Generated by immunoSEQ multiplex PCR, the TCRdb table keeps only in-frame clones and is missing some. V and J calls and clone size are those listed in that table; D and trimming were worked out from the DNA. The sample has hundreds of thousands of clones; nearly 90% are singletons.

V and J are TRBV5-1 and TRBJ2-2; D gene unclear. The sequence derives from a woman between 18 and 29 years old with acute COVID-19. Sample: PBMCs or T cells enriched from blood (not recorded which). The CDR3 DNA reads as TGCGCCAGCAGCTTGGGTGCCAGTAACACCGGGGAGCTGTTTTTT. Protein: CASSLGASNTGELFF.